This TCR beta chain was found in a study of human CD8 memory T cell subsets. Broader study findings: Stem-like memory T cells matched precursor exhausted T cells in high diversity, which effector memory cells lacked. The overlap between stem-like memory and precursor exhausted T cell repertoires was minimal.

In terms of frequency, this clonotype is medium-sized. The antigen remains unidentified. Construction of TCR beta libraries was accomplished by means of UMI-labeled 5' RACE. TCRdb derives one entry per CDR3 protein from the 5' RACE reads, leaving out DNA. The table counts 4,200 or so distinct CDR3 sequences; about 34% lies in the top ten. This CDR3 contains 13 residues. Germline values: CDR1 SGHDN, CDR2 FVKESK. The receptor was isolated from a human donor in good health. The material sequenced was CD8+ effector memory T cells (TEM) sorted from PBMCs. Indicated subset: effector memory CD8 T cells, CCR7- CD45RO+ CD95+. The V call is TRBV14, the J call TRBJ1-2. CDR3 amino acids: CASSEGDRYGYTF.